The clone carrying this TCR beta chain came up a few times. Described time point: patch test 2, 6 weeks after DPC sensitization. Noted treatment: therapeutic diphenylcyclopropenone sensitization with weekly scalp DPC. Total RNA was isolated from whole blood that had not been fractionated. This specimen comes from a study of human T cells and chemical hapten exposure. Background on the study: Donors were sensitized with 2% DPC on the upper inner arm.

Attachment of unique molecular identifiers to individual cDNA molecules was performed in the library. In TCRdb, the RACE reads were re-called with MiXCR into one record per CDR3 protein. The profile shows hundreds of thousands of distinct CDR3 sequences, about 6% of them singletons. V lost 4 bases, J lost 0 bases, and 12 bases lay in between. Germline values: CDR1 LGHDT, CDR2 YNNKEL (reference sequence). CDR3 length equals 16 residues. This chain joins TRBV3-1 and TRBJ2-2, with D maybe TRBD1 (6 bases). The source is a woman between 18 and 30 years old with alopecia areata. Some clones in this sample may be carry-over from other donors' samples. The sample here was whole blood, taken in connection with sensitization to the hapten diphenylcyclopropenone (DPC). DNA for the CDR3: TGTGCCAGCAGCCCATGGACAGACGCGAACACCGGGGAGCTGTTTTTT. Its translation is CASSPWTDANTGELFF.